The 6 T cell receptor beta chains presented below share a single source sample, sequenced in a study of CD4 and CD8 cells across lung adenocarcinoma regions. TCRdb re-analysed the PCR reads in MiXCR, keeping a single row per CDR3 protein. The data contain about 10,000 distinct CDR3 sequences, around 42% of them singletons. The sample comprised CD8+ T cells from the margin of a lung tumor. These receptors all come from a male donor with lung adenocarcinoma. The CD4 and CD8 labels of this study may be unreliable.

This clonotype is categorized as medium-sized. The chain is built from TRBV6-5 and TRBJ2-1, with TRBD1 identical over 9 bases. The CDR3 runs 16 residues. V lost 6 bases, J lost 5 bases, and 11 bases stayed unmatched. Looked up from germline, CDR1 is MNHEY and CDR2 is SVGAGI. CDR3 in amino acids: CASRPSPGTGHNEQFF. The DNA of the CDR3 is TGTGCCAGCAGACCCTCTCCCGGGACAGGGCACAATGAGCAGTTCTTC.

The chain links TRBV20-1 to TRBJ2-1; 14 bases fit TRBD2. The CDR3 contains 15 residues. V lost 0 bases to trimming and J lost 9 bases; unmatched junction nucleotides: 4. The germline V gene has CDR1 DFQATT and CDR2 SNEGSKA (reference sequence). Here the CDR3 reads CSARDRLAGGTEQFF. CDR3 DNA sequence: TGCAGTGCTAGAGACCGACTAGCGGGAGGGACTGAGCAGTTCTTC.

The chain couples TRBV6-1 to TRBJ2-5, with TRBD1 matching over 9 bases. The J call may be incorrect, as the DNA end agrees better with TRBJ2-7. This CDR3 comprises 14 residues. Germline CDR1 MNHNS, CDR2 SASEGT. The CDR3 DNA is TGTGCCAGCACCCACCGGGACAGGGCTTACGAGCAGTACTTC. Its protein product is CASTHRDRAYEQYF.

This chain links TRBV24-1 with TRBJ2-1, with D hard to call. The germline V gene has CDR1 KGHDR and CDR2 SFDVKD. V lost 6 bases to trimming and J lost 7 bases, with 6 bases between them. The CDR3 spans 11 residues. Here the CDR3 DNA reads TGTGCCACCAGTCAGCGAAATGAGCAGTTCTTC. This sequence encodes CATSQRNEQFF.

This rearrangement joins TRBV4-1 to TRBJ2-3; D is uncertain. The CDR3 is made up of 16 amino acids. The germline CDR1 and CDR2 sequences are MGHRA and YSYEKL. Trimming took 1 base from V and 1 from J, leaving 12 bases between them. The CDR3 sequence: CASSQVSGAGTDTQYF. The DNA of the CDR3 is TGCGCCAGCAGCCAAGTTTCTGGCGCCGGCACAGATACGCAGTATTTT.

This clonotype was detected a few times. CDR3 region: CASSVVGDNEQFF. The CDR3 nucleotides read TGTGCCAGCAGTGTTGTTGGGGACAATGAGCAGTTCTTC. The V gene is TRBV6-1, the J gene TRBJ2-1, with D unresolved. The CDR3 contains 13 residues. The V gene's germline CDR1 is MNHNS and CDR2 SASEGT. Trimming removed 4 bases at V and 5 bases at J, with 9 bases between.